The 10 T cell receptor beta chains reported below all come from one sample, sequenced in a study of CD8 T cells in ankylosing spondylitis. One entry per CDR3 protein results from TCRdb running MiXCR on the 5' RACE reads. The sample yields around 150,000 distinct CDR3 sequences, around 45% seen once. The material sequenced was synovial fluid, either unsorted or a sorted T cell fraction (not recorded which). The receptors stem from a male donor with ankylosing spondylitis.

A few counts support this clonotype. The V gene is TRBV11-2, the J gene TRBJ2-2, with no clear D. Germline values: CDR1 SGHAT, CDR2 FQNNGV. Trimming removed 1 base at V and 5 bases at J, with 11 bases between. This CDR3 spans 15 amino acids. CDR3 residues: CASSLAVGFTGELFF. The CDR3 DNA reads TGTGCCAGCAGCTTAGCGGTTGGGTTTACCGGGGAGCTGTTTTTT.

In this sample, this clonotype turned up many times. The chain joins TRBV25-1 to TRBJ1-1, with 7 bases matching TRBD1. J was trimmed by 1 base and V by 3 bases; bases with no gene match: 2. Germline V gene data show CDR1 as MGHDK and CDR2 as SYGVNS. The CDR3 consists of 14 residues. This CDR3 is CASSDYRGNTEAFF. The CDR3 DNA follows: TGTGCCAGCAGTGACTACAGGGGGAACACTGAAGCTTTCTTT.

The chain couples TRBV9 to TRBJ2-1, with D possibly TRBD2 on 6 matching bases. From germline, CDR1 is SGDLS and CDR2 YYNGEE. Between the trimmed V and J ends, which lost 4 bases and 2 bases, there was a span of 16 bases. The CDR3 is 16 residues long. Here the CDR3 reads CASSPFGGYTYNEQFF. The CDR3 DNA is TGTGCCAGCAGCCCTTTTGGGGGGTACACCTACAATGAGCAGTTCTTC.

This chain uses TRBV27 with TRBJ2-1; D gene ambiguous. The CDR3 has 15 residues. V lost 3 bases, J lost 4 bases, and 13 bases lay in between. Germline V gives CDR1 MNHEY, CDR2 SMNVEV (reference sequence). CDR3 nucleotide sequence: TGTGCCAGCAGTTTCATGCCAGGAGATTACAATGAGCAGTTCTTC. Translated, it gives CASSFMPGDYNEQFF.

The chain links TRBV10-3 to TRBJ2-1, with a weak D call TRBD1 (5 bases). CDR1 and CDR2 (germline): ENHRY, SYGVKD. CDR3 size: 15 residues. Between the trimmed V and J ends, which lost 2 bases and 3 bases, there was a span of 11 bases. As DNA, the CDR3 is TGTGCCATCAGTGAGAGGCGACAGAACTACAATGAGCAGTTCTTC. Protein sequence: CAISERRQNYNEQFF.

A few counts support this clonotype. V usage is TRBV4-1 and J usage is TRBJ1-5; maybe TRBD1 (5 bases). V shed 0 bases and J shed 5 bases, with 14 bases lying between them. The germline gives CDR1 MGHRA, CDR2 YSYEKL. The CDR3 runs 16 residues. CDR3 residues: CASSQDWRRGYQPQHF. The CDR3 coding sequence is TGCGCCAGCAGCCAAGATTGGAGGAGGGGCTATCAGCCCCAGCATTTT.

This chain connects TRBV7-9 to TRBJ2-1, with TRBD2 matching over 11 bases. With V trimmed by 4 bases and J by 4 bases, 9 bases remained unmatched. The CDR3 runs to 17 residues. Germline values: CDR1 SEHNR, CDR2 FQNEAQ (reference sequence). The CDR3 spells CASSSTSGRGGYNEQFF. The CDR3 coding sequence is TGTGCCAGCAGCTCCACTAGCGGGAGAGGAGGGTACAATGAGCAGTTCTTC. Drawing the rest from reference TRBV7-9 and TRBJ2-1, the complete variable domain is DTGVSQNPRHKITKRGQNVTFRCDPISEHNRLYWYRQTLGQGPEFLTYFQNEAQLEKSRLLSDRFSAERPKGSFSTLEIQRTEQGDSAMYLCASSSTSGRGGYNEQFFGPGTRLTVL.

The chain employs TRBV7-8 and TRBJ2-1; 10 nucleotides align to TRBD2. V shed 1 base, J shed 3 bases, and the junction held 3 bases outside the gene matches. This CDR3 is 16 amino acids long. Germline CDR1 SGHVS, CDR2 FQNEAQ. This chain's CDR3 is CASSLDASGGYNEQFF. CDR3 sequence (DNA): TGTGCCAGCAGCTTAGATGCTAGCGGGGGCTACAATGAGCAGTTCTTC.

V gene TRBV7-9 combines with J gene TRBJ2-1, with TRBD1 as a possible D gene (5 bases). The V gene lost 5 bases and the J gene lost 1 base, with 15 bases spanning the gap. The germline V gene has CDR1 SEHNR and CDR2 FQNEAQ (reference sequence). The CDR3 covers 16 residues. CDR3 bases: TGTGCCAGCAGCGTGAAGGGGTTGGGTTCCTACAATGAGCAGTTCTTC. Translating gives CASSVKGLGSYNEQFF.

This clonotype has just a few counts. The genes are TRBV4-1 and TRBJ2-7, with unresolved D. There are 15 residues in the CDR3. Per the germline V gene, CDR1 is MGHRA and CDR2 is YSYEKL. Between the trimmed V and J ends, which lost 3 bases and 6 bases, there was a span of 18 bases. The chain's CDR3 is CASSHPGPQTTEQYF. In DNA form, the CDR3 reads TGCGCCAGCAGCCACCCCGGACCCCAAACTACCGAGCAGTACTTC.